This is a list of T cell receptor beta chains from one sample in a study of T-cell reconstitution after alpha-beta-depleted transplantation in children. TCRdb analysed the PCR reads with MiXCR anew, one entry per CDR3 protein. Seen here are more than 400,000 distinct CDR3 sequences, approximately 10% observed once, and the top ten hold approximately 15%. Sequencing was performed on PBMCs, mostly from graft donor cells, taken 180 days after TCRalphabeta/CD19-depleted stem cell transplant. The origin of the receptors is a female patient aged 2-15 years who had a stem cell transplant for aplastic anemia, so the T cells may come from the graft donor. Both conserved end residues are part of each CDR3. A D gene is named only where the DNA matches it firmly. Expanded clones get a size class; other rows say once, few or many, or leave the size out.

cdr3_aa: CASSPEDHSNQPQHF; cdr3_nt: TGTGCCAGCAGCCCTGAGGACCATAGCAATCAGCCCCAGCATTTT; j_call: TRBJ1-5; clone_size: few; d_call: .; v_call: TRBV7-9
cdr3_aa: CASRATGDSNQPQHF; cdr3_nt: TGTGCCAGCAGAGCGACGGGAGATAGCAATCAGCCCCAGCATTTT; j_call: TRBJ1-5; clone_size: .; d_call: .; v_call: TRBV12-3/TRBV12-4
cdr3_aa: CASSYLPGPDPGYTF; cdr3_nt: TGTGCCAGCAGTTACCTACCGGGACCAGATCCGGGCTACACCTTC; j_call: TRBJ1-2; clone_size: .; d_call: .; v_call: TRBV6-2/TRBV6-3
cdr3_aa: CASSVGTYEQYF; cdr3_nt: TGTGCCAGCAGTGTCGGCACCTACGAGCAGTACTTC; j_call: TRBJ2-7; clone_size: many; d_call: .; v_call: TRBV25-1
cdr3_aa: CASSYTSGIDTQYF; cdr3_nt: TGTGCCAGCAGCTACACAAGCGGGATAGATACGCAGTATTTT; j_call: TRBJ2-3; clone_size: few; d_call: TRBD2; v_call: TRBV7-9
cdr3_aa: CSVAGGYAGELFF; cdr3_nt: TGCAGCGTTGCAGGGGGATATGCCGGGGAGCTGTTTTTT; j_call: TRBJ2-2; clone_size: .; d_call: TRBD1; v_call: TRBV29-1
cdr3_aa: CASSLTTEAFF; cdr3_nt: TGTGCCAGCAGCCTGACCACTGAAGCTTTCTTT; j_call: TRBJ1-1; clone_size: many; d_call: .; v_call: TRBV12-3/TRBV12-4
cdr3_aa: CASSAGTGQTQYF; cdr3_nt: TGTGCCAGCAGTGCCGGGACCGGCCAGACCCAGTACTTC; j_call: TRBJ2-5; clone_size: .; d_call: .; v_call: TRBV2
cdr3_aa: CSARVLSGLATAGELFF; cdr3_nt: TGCAGTGCTAGAGTTCTATCGGGTCTAGCTACCGCCGGGGAGCTGTTTTTT; j_call: TRBJ2-2; clone_size: many; d_call: .; v_call: TRBV20-1
cdr3_aa: CATSRGFSGPPYNEQFF; cdr3_nt: TGTGCCACCAGCAGAGGATTCAGCGGGCCTCCCTACAATGAGCAGTTCTTC; j_call: TRBJ2-1; clone_size: .; d_call: .; v_call: TRBV15
cdr3_aa: CASSDHPGQVVEQYF; cdr3_nt: TGTGCCAGCAGCGATCATCCGGGACAGGTTGTGGAGCAGTACTTC; j_call: TRBJ2-7; clone_size: few; d_call: TRBD1; v_call: TRBV7-2
cdr3_aa: CSVTHRDLNSGANVLTF; cdr3_nt: TGCAGCGTGACGCACAGGGACCTTAATTCTGGGGCCAACGTCCTGACTTTC; j_call: TRBJ2-6; clone_size: many; d_call: .; v_call: TRBV29-1
cdr3_aa: CASSLWPDGAYEQYF; cdr3_nt: TGTGCCAGCAGTTTATGGCCGGACGGCGCCTACGAGCAGTACTTC; j_call: TRBJ2-7; clone_size: .; d_call: .; v_call: TRBV28
cdr3_aa: CASAMGETQYF; cdr3_nt: TGTGCCAGCGCCATGGGAGAGACCCAGTACTTC; j_call: TRBJ2-5; clone_size: .; d_call: .; v_call: TRBV2
cdr3_aa: CSATSGRVNTEAFF; cdr3_nt: TGCAGCGCCACATCGGGCAGGGTGAACACTGAAGCTTTCTTT; j_call: TRBJ1-1; clone_size: many; d_call: .; v_call: TRBV29-1
cdr3_aa: CASSLETTEQFF; cdr3_nt: TGTGCCAGCAGCTTAGAGACGACCGAGCAGTTCTTC; j_call: TRBJ2-1; clone_size: many; d_call: .; v_call: TRBV7-9
cdr3_aa: CASSLGGQGRNEQFF; cdr3_nt: TGTGCCAGCAGCTTAGGAGGACAGGGGCGGAATGAGCAGTTCTTC; j_call: TRBJ2-1; clone_size: .; d_call: TRBD1; v_call: TRBV5-5
cdr3_aa: CASSVSGQGNYGYTF; cdr3_nt: TGCGCCAGCAGCGTATCGGGACAGGGAAACTATGGCTACACCTTC; j_call: TRBJ1-2; clone_size: .; d_call: TRBD1; v_call: TRBV5-1
cdr3_aa: CASSHSGTLNIQYF; cdr3_nt: TGTGCCAGCAGCCATAGCGGGACCTTAAACATTCAGTACTTC; j_call: TRBJ2-4; clone_size: many; d_call: TRBD2; v_call: TRBV5-6
cdr3_aa: CSVPEGQGLGDTEAFF; cdr3_nt: TGCAGCGTTCCCGAAGGGCAGGGCCTTGGGGACACTGAAGCTTTCTTT; j_call: TRBJ1-1; clone_size: .; d_call: .; v_call: TRBV29-1
cdr3_aa: CASSLPRGSGGYTF; cdr3_nt: TGTGCCAGCAGCTTGCCCCGGGGATCAGGAGGCTACACCTTC; j_call: TRBJ1-2; clone_size: .; d_call: .; v_call: TRBV13
cdr3_aa: CSARFFRQGVSYEQYF; cdr3_nt: TGCAGTGCTAGATTTTTCCGACAGGGGGTATCCTACGAGCAGTACTTC; j_call: TRBJ2-7; clone_size: .; d_call: TRBD1; v_call: TRBV20-1
cdr3_aa: CASSLEPSDPYNEQFF; cdr3_nt: TGTGCCAGCAGCTTAGAGCCTAGCGACCCCTACAATGAGCAGTTCTTC; j_call: TRBJ2-1; clone_size: many; d_call: .; v_call: TRBV7-9
cdr3_aa: CASSYTGGGDGYTF; cdr3_nt: TGTGCCAGCAGCTACACAGGGGGCGGAGATGGCTACACCTTC; j_call: TRBJ1-2; clone_size: .; d_call: TRBD1; v_call: TRBV5-6
cdr3_aa: CASSLKGAGELFF; cdr3_nt: TGTGCCAGCAGTTTGAAAGGGGCTGGGGAGCTGTTTTTT; j_call: TRBJ2-2; clone_size: many; d_call: .; v_call: TRBV12-3/TRBV12-4
cdr3_aa: CASSSRGREYNEQFF; cdr3_nt: TGTGCCAGCAGCTCTCGCGGGCGGGAATACAATGAGCAGTTCTTC; j_call: TRBJ2-1; clone_size: many; d_call: .; v_call: TRBV7-3
cdr3_aa: CASSVATSSGSSYNEQFF; cdr3_nt: TGTGCCAGCAGCGTAGCTACGTCTAGCGGGAGCTCCTACAATGAGCAGTTCTTC; j_call: TRBJ2-1; clone_size: .; d_call: TRBD2; v_call: TRBV9
cdr3_aa: CSARYGYEQYF; cdr3_nt: TGCAGTGCTAGGTACGGGTACGAGCAGTACTTC; j_call: TRBJ2-7; clone_size: few; d_call: .; v_call: TRBV20-1
cdr3_aa: CASSEWRLYSYTF; cdr3_nt: TGCGCCAGCAGTGAATGGCGGCTCTATAGCTACACCTTC; j_call: TRBJ1-2; clone_size: .; d_call: .; v_call: TRBV10-2
cdr3_aa: CSSPPRGSPWYGYTF; cdr3_nt: TGCAGTTCCCCTCCAAGGGGGTCCCCTTGGTATGGCTACACCTTC; j_call: TRBJ1-2; clone_size: .; d_call: .; v_call: TRBV20-1
cdr3_aa: CASSSPGLAGPKNIQYF; cdr3_nt: TGTGCCAGCAGTTCCCCCGGACTAGCGGGACCCAAAAACATTCAGTACTTC; j_call: TRBJ2-4; clone_size: few; d_call: TRBD2; v_call: TRBV12-3/TRBV12-4
cdr3_aa: CASARRAGLNQPQHF; cdr3_nt: TGTGCCAGCGCACGCCGGGCGGGTCTAAATCAGCCCCAGCATTTT; j_call: TRBJ1-5; clone_size: .; d_call: .; v_call: TRBV7-2
cdr3_aa: CASSQVSVPSGRLYEQYF; cdr3_nt: TGTGCCAGCAGCCAAGTGTCGGTTCCTAGCGGGAGACTCTACGAGCAGTACTTC; j_call: TRBJ2-7; clone_size: few; d_call: TRBD2; v_call: TRBV14
cdr3_aa: CAIRDNNEQFF; cdr3_nt: TGTGCCATCAGGGACAACAATGAGCAGTTCTTC; j_call: TRBJ2-1; clone_size: few; d_call: .; v_call: TRBV10-3
cdr3_aa: CSVGRQGGTGELFF; cdr3_nt: TGCAGCGTCGGCCGACAGGGAGGTACCGGGGAGCTGTTTTTT; j_call: TRBJ2-2; clone_size: .; d_call: .; v_call: TRBV29-1
cdr3_aa: CASSQDMRTSSGSSYNEQFF; cdr3_nt: TGTGCCAGCAGCCAAGATATGCGGACTAGCTCTGGGAGCTCCTACAATGAGCAGTTCTTC; j_call: TRBJ2-1; clone_size: .; d_call: TRBD2; v_call: TRBV14
cdr3_aa: CASSPRSGRASDTQYF; cdr3_nt: TGTGCCAGCAGCCCGCGCAGCGGGAGGGCCTCTGATACGCAGTATTTT; j_call: TRBJ2-3; clone_size: .; d_call: TRBD2; v_call: TRBV7-2
cdr3_aa: CASSLGVTVYEQYF; cdr3_nt: TGTGCCAGCAGCTTGGGGGTGACAGTTTACGAGCAGTACTTC; j_call: TRBJ2-7; clone_size: .; d_call: .; v_call: TRBV5-6